A single T cell receptor (beta chain) is shown here with its context. The source of the sample is a study of blood T cell repertoires in COVID-19. Study information: Samples taken during acute and convalescent COVID-19 were collected in the United States, Italy and Spain. T cells, B-cell-depleted T cells, or PBMCs provided the cDNA or gDNA that served as material.

Assay used: immunoSEQ multiplex PCR; TCRdb lists only in-frame clones, some missing. The table shows more than 85,000 clones, with 84% occurring only once. The CDR3 has 14 amino acids. Per germline, CDR1 SEHNR and CDR2 FQNEAQ (reference sequence). The V and J ends lost 1 base and 6 bases, in that order; junction bases with no gene match: 3. What was sequenced was peripheral blood. The V gene is TRBV7-9, the J gene TRBJ1-5, with TRBD1 identical over 7 bases. This sequence was found in a woman aged 80 or over with active or convalescent COVID-19. The DNA of the CDR3 is TGTGCCAGCAGCTTAGGAGGGGGCGGTCAGCCCCAGCATTTT. This encodes CASSLGGGGQPQHF.